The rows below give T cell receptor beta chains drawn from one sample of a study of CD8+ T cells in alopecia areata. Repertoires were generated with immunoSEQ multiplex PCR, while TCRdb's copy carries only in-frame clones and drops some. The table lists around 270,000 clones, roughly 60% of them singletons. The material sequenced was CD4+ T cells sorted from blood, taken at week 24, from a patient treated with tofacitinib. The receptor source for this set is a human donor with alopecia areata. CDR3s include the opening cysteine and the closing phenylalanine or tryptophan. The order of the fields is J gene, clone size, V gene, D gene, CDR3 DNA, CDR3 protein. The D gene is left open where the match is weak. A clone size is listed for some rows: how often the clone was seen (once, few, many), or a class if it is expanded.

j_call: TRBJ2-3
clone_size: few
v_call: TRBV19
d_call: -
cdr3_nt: TGTGCCAGTAGTAACCTTCAAGATACGCAGTATTTT
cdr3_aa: CASSNLQDTQYF

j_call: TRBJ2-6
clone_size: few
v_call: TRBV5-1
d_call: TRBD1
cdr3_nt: TGCGCCAGCAGGACAGGGAGCTCTGGGGCCAACGTCCTGACTTTC
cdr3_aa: CASRTGSSGANVLTF

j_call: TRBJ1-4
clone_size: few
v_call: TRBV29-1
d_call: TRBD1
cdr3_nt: TGCAGCAAGGGACAGAAAGATGAAAAACTGTTTTTT
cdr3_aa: CSKGQKDEKLFF

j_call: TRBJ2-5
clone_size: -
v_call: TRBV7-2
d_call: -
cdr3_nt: TGTGCCAGCAGCTTCAAGGTTTTAGAGACCCAGTACTTC
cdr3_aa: CASSFKVLETQYF

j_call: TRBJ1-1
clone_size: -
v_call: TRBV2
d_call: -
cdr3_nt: TGTGCCAGCAGCGTACAGACAGGCCCACTCGAAGCTTTCTTT
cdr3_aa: CASSVQTGPLEAFF

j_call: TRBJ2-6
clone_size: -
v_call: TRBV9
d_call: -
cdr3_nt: TGTGCCAGCAGCTTAAGATTCGACAGGGAGGAGGCCAACGTCCTGACTTTC
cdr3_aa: CASSLRFDREEANVLTF

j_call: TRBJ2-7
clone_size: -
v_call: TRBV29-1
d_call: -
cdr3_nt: TGCAGCGTTGAAGATAACCCCAGGGCCTACGAGCAGTACTTC
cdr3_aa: CSVEDNPRAYEQYF

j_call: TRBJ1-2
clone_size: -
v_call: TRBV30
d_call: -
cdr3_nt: TGTGCCCGGGGGAGATATAGCTATGGCTACACCTTC
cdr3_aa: CARGRYSYGYTF

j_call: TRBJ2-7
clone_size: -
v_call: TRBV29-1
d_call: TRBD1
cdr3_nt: TGCAGCGTTGGTCCCCGGACAGGGCCCTACGAGCAGTACTTC
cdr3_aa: CSVGPRTGPYEQYF

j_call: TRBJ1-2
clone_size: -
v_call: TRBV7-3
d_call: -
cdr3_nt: TGTGCCAGCAGCCGGGGGTCCGGCTATGGCTACACCTTC
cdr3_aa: CASSRGSGYGYTF

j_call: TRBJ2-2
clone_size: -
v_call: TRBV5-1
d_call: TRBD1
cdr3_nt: TGCGCCAGCAGTGATCGGACAGGGGGCGTCGGGGAGCTGTTTTTT
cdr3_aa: CASSDRTGGVGELFF

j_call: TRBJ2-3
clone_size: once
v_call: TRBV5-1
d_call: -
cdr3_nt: TGCGCCAGCATGGTACGGGGCACAGATACGCAGTATTTT
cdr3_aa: CASMVRGTDTQYF

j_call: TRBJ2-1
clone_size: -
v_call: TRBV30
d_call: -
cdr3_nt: TGTGCCTGGAGGTGGGCCCTTACCTCGGGTGAGCAGTTCTTC
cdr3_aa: CAWRWALTSGEQFF

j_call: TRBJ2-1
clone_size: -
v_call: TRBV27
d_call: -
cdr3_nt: TGTGCCAGCAGTTTTTTGGGCAGGGTCACCAATGAGCAGTTCTTC
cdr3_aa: CASSFLGRVTNEQFF

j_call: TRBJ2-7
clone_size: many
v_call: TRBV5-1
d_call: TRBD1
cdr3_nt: TGCGCCAGCGGATGGACAGGGGATACCTACGAGCAGTACTTC
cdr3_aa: CASGWTGDTYEQYF

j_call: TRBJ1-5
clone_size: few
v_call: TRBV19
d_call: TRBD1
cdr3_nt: TGTGCCAGTAGTATCAGGGGGCGCGGTCAGCCCCAGCATTTT
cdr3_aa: CASSIRGRGQPQHF

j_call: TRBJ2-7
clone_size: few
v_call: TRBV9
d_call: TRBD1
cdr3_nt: TGTGCCAGCAGCGTGGGCGGACAGGGTCTCTACGAGCAGTACTTC
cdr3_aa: CASSVGGQGLYEQYF

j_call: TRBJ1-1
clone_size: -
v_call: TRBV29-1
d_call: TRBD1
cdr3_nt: TGCAGCGCCTCCGGACAGGGGTCGTTCGCTGAAGCTTTCTTT
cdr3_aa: CSASGQGSFAEAFF

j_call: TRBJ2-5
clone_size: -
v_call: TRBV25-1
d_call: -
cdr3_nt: TGTGCCAGCAGTGTCGACAGCCTCGAGACCCAGTACTTC
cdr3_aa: CASSVDSLETQYF

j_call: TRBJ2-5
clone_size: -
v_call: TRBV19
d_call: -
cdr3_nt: TGTGCCAGCCGCGCCGGGACCCTCGGGACCCAGTACTTC
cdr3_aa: CASRAGTLGTQYF

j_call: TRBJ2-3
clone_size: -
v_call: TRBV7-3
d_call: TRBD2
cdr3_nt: TGTGCCAGCAGCCCCGGACTAGCGACAGATACGCAGTATTTT
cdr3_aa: CASSPGLATDTQYF

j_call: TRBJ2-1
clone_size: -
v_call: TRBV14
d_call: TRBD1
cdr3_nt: TGTGCCAGCAGCCTCGGACAGGGGTCCTACAATGAGCAGTTCTTC
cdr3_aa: CASSLGQGSYNEQFF

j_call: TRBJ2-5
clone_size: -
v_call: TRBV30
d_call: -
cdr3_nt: TGTGCCTGGAGTGACCTTGAAGAGACCCAGTACTTC
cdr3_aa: CAWSDLEETQYF

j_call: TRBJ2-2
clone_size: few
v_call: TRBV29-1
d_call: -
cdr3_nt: TGCAGCGTGACCCGCGGGGCAGAAGGCGGGGAGCTGTTTTTT
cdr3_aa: CSVTRGAEGGELFF

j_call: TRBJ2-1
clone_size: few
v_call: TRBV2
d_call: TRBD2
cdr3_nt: TGTGCCAGCAGTGAATGGCGCTCTAGCGGCTCCTACAATGAGCAGTTCTTC
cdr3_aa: CASSEWRSSGSYNEQFF

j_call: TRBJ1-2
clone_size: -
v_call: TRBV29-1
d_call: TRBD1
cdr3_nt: TGCAGCGGGGCGACAGGGTATCATGGCTACACCTTC
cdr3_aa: CSGATGYHGYTF

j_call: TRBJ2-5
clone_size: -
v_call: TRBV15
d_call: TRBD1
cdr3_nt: TGTGCCACCAGCAGAGATGACAGGGGATTGGAGACCCAGTACTTC
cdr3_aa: CATSRDDRGLETQYF

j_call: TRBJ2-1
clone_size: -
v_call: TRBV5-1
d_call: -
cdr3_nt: TGCGCCAGCAGCTTGTCCGGGGCCAACTACAATGAGCAGTTCTTC
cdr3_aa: CASSLSGANYNEQFF

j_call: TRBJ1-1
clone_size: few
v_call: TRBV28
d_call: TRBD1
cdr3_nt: TGTGCCAGCAGCCCAACGACAGGGCGAACTGAAGCTTTCTTT
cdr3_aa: CASSPTTGRTEAFF

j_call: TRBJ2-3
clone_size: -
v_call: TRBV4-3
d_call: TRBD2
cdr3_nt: TGCGCCAGCAGCCAACAAGCGGGGGCAGCGGATACGCAGTATTTT
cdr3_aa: CASSQQAGAADTQYF

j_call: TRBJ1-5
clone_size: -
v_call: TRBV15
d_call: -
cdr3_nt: TGTGCCACCAGCAGAGAAGGGGGATTTCAGCCCCAGCATTTT
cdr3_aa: CATSREGGFQPQHF

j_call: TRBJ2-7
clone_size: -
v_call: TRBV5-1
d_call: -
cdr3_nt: TGCGCCAGCAGCTTGGATGGCTTCTCCTACGAGCAGTACTTC
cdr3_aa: CASSLDGFSYEQYF